This TCR beta chain was recorded in a study of OX40 agonist ivuxolimab in advanced cancers. As for the study in general: Participants could have had prior anti-PD-1, anti-PD-L1 or anti-CTLA-4 therapy, and about 37% had some.

Regarding the study as a whole: On average, a greater number of expanded clones characterised CD8+ T cells relative to CD4+.

The CDR3 spans 15 residues. The V gene end was trimmed by 2 bases and the J gene end by 3 bases; junction bases not matched to a gene: 6. Germline V CDR1 and CDR2: KGHSH, LQKENI. Notes on this clone: What it binds is not known.

The assay was immunoSEQ multiplex PCR, and TCRdb's table has in-frame clones only and misses some. The sample has 66,000 or so clones, around 90% seen once. The starting material was CD4+ or CD8+ T cells sorted from blood, obtained in a trial of the OX40 agonist ivuxolimab. This TCR was sampled from an adult with an advanced solid tumor such as melanoma, head and neck, liver or kidney cancer. The chain couples TRBV18 to TRBJ2-7; 8 bases fit TRBD2. The CDR3 protein is CASSPSGGGIYEQYF. For the CDR3, the DNA is TGTGCCAGCTCACCAAGTGGCGGGGGGATCTACGAGCAGTACTTC.